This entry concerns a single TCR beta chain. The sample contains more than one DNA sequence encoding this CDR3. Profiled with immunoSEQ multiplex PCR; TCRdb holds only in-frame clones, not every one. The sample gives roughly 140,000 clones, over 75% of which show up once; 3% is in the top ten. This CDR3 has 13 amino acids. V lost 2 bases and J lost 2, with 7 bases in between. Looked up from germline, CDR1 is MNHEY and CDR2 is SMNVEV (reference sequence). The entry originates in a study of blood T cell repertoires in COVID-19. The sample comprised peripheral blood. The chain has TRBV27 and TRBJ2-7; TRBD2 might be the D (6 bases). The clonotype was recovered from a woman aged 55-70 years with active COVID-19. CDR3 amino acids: CASSLGGTYEQYF. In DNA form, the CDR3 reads TGTGCCAGCAGTTTAGGGGGGACCTACGAGCAGTACTTC.